The rows below give T cell receptor beta chains drawn from one sample of a study of cytomegalovirus exposure and HLA in healthy donors. Repertoires were generated with immunoSEQ multiplex PCR, while TCRdb's copy carries only in-frame clones and drops some. The data contain around 150,000 clones, 88% of them seen just once; the ten biggest clones take up 0.51%. The sequencing input was PBMCs. The receptor source for this set is a woman aged 40 to 50 in good health and CMV-seronegative. Each CDR3 is given without its conserved first and last residue. A D gene is named only where the DNA matches it firmly.

.	TRBJ1-2	TRBV4-2	ASSQDAAGGYGYT
.	TRBJ2-1	TRBV4-1	ASSSRQDLGGNEQF
TRBD2	TRBJ2-1	TRBV5-1	ASSEGLADYNEQF
TRBD1	TRBJ1-2	TRBV6-5	ASRWDRGSYGYT
.	TRBJ2-3	TRBV28	ASGRSNTDTQY
.	TRBJ1-5	TRBV27	ASSPAGGNQPQH
.	TRBJ2-3	TRBV5-1	ASSGPKGHTSTDTQY
TRBD1	TRBJ1-5	TRBV9	ASSVGTASFQPQH
.	TRBJ2-1	TRBV6-5	ASSPRGILGNEQF
TRBD1	TRBJ2-5	TRBV5-4	ASSRSGQGSYETQY
TRBD1	TRBJ2-1	TRBV7-2	ASSFRDRSEQF
.	TRBJ2-4	TRBV6-5	ASSSLRAKNIQY